A selection of T cell receptor beta chains follows, all from one sample in a study of cytomegalovirus exposure and HLA in healthy donors. TCRdb's copy holds only in-frame clones and misses some; the assay was immunoSEQ multiplex PCR. The profile shows under 200,000 clones, 80% of them singletons. Sequences were obtained from PBMCs. These receptors all come from a man aged 35 to 55 in good health and CMV-seronegative. The CDR3 runs from the conserved cysteine through the conserved F or W. D genes are given only for firm matches.

d_gene | j_gene | v_gene | CDR3aa | CDR3nt
. | TRBJ1-3 | TRBV15 | CATSRDFLSSGNTIYF | TGTGCCACCAGCAGAGACTTCTTGAGCTCTGGAAACACCATATATTTT
TRBD1 | TRBJ2-2 | TRBV6-1 | CASSGQGAYTGELFF | TGTGCCAGCAGTGGACAGGGGGCGTACACCGGGGAGCTGTTTTTT
. | TRBJ1-4 | TRBV18 | CASSPPQDSRLFF | TGTGCCAGCTCACCACCTCAGGACAGCCGGCTGTTTTTT
TRBD1 | TRBJ2-1 | TRBV9 | CASSPGTVVFDEQFF | TGTGCCAGCAGCCCCGGGACAGTTGTATTCGATGAGCAGTTCTTC
. | TRBJ1-6 | TRBV7-9 | CASSSDSHNSPLHF | TGTGCCAGCAGCTCCGACAGCCATAATTCACCCCTCCACTTT
. | TRBJ2-2 | TRBV9 | CASSAEVDANTGELFF | TGTGCCAGCAGCGCCGAGGTAGACGCGAACACCGGGGAGCTGTTTTTT
. | TRBJ1-5 | TRBV30 | CAWSVRGGNQPQHF | TGTGCCTGGAGTGTCCGTGGCGGAAATCAGCCCCAGCATTTT
. | TRBJ1-1 | TRBV4-1 | CASSLGGSGNTEAFF | TGCGCCAGCAGCCTGGGGGGGTCGGGGAACACTGAAGCTTTCTTT
. | TRBJ2-7 | TRBV5-6 | CASSFGGSYEQYF | TGTGCCAGCAGCTTTGGCGGATCCTACGAGCAGTACTTC
. | TRBJ2-7 | TRBV14 | CASSPTGNEQYF | TGTGCCAGCAGTCCCACAGGGAATGAGCAGTACTTC
. | TRBJ1-6 | TRBV4-3 | CASSQERRGYNSPLHF | TGCGCCAGCAGCCAAGAGCGCAGGGGCTATAATTCACCCCTCCACTTT